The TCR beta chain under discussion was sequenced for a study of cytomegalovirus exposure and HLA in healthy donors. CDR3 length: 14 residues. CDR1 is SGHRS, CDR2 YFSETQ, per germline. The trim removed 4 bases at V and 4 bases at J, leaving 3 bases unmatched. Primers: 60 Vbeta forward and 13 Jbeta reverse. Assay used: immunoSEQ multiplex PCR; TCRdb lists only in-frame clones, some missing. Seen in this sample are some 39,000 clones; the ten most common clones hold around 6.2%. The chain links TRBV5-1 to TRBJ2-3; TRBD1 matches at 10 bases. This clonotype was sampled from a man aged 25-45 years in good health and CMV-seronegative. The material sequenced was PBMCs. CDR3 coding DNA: TGCGCCAGCAGCAGACAGGGGGCCCCAGATACGCAGTATTTT. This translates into CASSRQGAPDTQYF.